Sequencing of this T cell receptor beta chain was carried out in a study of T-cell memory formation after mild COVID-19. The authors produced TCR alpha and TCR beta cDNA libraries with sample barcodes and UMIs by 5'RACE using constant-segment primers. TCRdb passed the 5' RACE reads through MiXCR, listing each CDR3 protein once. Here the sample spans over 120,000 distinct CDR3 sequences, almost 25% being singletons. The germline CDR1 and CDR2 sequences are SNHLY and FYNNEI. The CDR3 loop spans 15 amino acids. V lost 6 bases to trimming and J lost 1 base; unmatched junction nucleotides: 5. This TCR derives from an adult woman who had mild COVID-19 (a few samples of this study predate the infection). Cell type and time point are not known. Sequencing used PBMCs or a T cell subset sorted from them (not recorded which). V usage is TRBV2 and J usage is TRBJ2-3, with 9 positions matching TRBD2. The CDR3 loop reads CASRIRLAGTDTQYF. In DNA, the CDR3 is TGTGCCAGCAGAATTAGACTAGCGGGCACAGATACGCAGTATTTT.